This T cell receptor beta chain derives from a study of OX40 agonist ivuxolimab in advanced cancers. TCRdb's table, derived via immunoSEQ multiplex PCR, lists solely in-frame clones and lacks some. This table has tens of thousands of clones, over 80% appearing once. The ends were cut back, 3 bases at V and 5 bases at J, with 15 bases in the middle. Germline V CDR1 and CDR2: LNHDA, SQIVND (reference sequence). The CDR3 sequence is 15 residues long. This rearrangement joins TRBV19 to TRBJ2-3; possible D gene TRBD2, 6 bases. The sample here was CD4+ or CD8+ T cells sorted from blood, taken in a trial of the OX40 agonist ivuxolimab. The origin of this receptor is an adult with an advanced solid tumor such as melanoma, head and neck, liver or kidney cancer. The CDR3 here is CASSIAGTRVDTQYF. In DNA, the CDR3 is TGTGCCAGTAGTATCGCGGGAACCAGAGTAGATACGCAGTATTTT. Filled out from reference TRBV19 and TRBJ2-3, the complete variable domain reads DGGITQSPKYLFRKEGQNVTLSCEQNLNHDAMYWYRQDPGQGLRLIYYSQIVNDFQKGDIAEGYSVSREKKESFPLTVTSAQKNPTAFYLCASSIAGTRVDTQYFGPGTRLTVL.